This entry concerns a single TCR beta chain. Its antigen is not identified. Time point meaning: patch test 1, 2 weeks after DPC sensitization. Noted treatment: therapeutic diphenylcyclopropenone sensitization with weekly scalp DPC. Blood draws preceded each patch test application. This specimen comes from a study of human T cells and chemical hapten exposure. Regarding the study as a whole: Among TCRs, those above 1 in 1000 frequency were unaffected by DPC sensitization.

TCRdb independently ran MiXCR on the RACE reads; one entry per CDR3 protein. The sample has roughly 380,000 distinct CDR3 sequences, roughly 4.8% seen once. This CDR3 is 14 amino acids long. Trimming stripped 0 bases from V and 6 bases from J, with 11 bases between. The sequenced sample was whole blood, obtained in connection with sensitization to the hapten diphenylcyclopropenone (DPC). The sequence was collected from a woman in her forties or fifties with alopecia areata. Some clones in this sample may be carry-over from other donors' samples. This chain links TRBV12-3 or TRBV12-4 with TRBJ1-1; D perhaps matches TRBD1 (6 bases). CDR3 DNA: TGTGCCAGCAGTTTAGCGTCGGGGGCCGCTGAAGCTTTCTTT. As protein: CASSLASGAAEAFF.